This entry describes one TCR beta chain. The sample originates from a study of blood T cell repertoires in COVID-19. On the study more broadly: T cells, B-cell-depleted T cells, or PBMCs supplied cDNA or gDNA.

Authors' methods: It was from reference gene primer amplification that nucleated cell counts were estimated. TCRdb keeps only in-frame clones here, not all; method: immunoSEQ multiplex PCR. Clonal size and the V and J genes are those of that table, whereas D and trimming came from the DNA. In the table there are about 54,000 clones, about four fifths of which are singletons. The CDR3 extends over 16 amino acids. Germline CDR1 is KGHDR and CDR2 is SFDVKD. V was clipped by 5 bases and J by 5 bases; unmatched bases: 8. This receptor was obtained from a woman aged 60-75 years with acute or convalescent COVID-19. The chain carries TRBV24-1 and TRBJ2-3; 11 nucleotides agree with TRBD1. The source material was peripheral blood. CDR3 loop: CATSARGTGGQDTQYF. The DNA for the CDR3 is TGTGCCACCAGTGCCCGTGGGACAGGGGGACAAGATACGCAGTATTTT.